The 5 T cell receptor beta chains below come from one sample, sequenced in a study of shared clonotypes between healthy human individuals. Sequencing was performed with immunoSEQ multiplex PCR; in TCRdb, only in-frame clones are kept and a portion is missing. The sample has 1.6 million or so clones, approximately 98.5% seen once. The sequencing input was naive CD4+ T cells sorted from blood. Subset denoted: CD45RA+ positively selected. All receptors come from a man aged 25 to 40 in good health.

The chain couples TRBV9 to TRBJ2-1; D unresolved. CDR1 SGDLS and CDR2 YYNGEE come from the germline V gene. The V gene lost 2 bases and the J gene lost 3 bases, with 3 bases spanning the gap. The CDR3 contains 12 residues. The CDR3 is CASSVLYNEQFF. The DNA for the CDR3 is TGTGCCAGCAGCGTTCTCTACAATGAGCAGTTCTTC. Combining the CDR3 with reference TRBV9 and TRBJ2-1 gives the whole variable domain DSGVTQTPKHLITATGQRVTLRCSPRSGDLSVYWYQQSLDQGLQFLIQYYNGEERAKGNILERFSAQQFPDLHSELNLSSLELGDSALYFCASSVLYNEQFFGPGTRLTVL.

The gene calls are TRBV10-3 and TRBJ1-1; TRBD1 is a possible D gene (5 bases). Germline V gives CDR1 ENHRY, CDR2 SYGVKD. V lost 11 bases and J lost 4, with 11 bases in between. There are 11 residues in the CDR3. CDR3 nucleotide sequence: TGTGCCTCGGGGCAGGGCACTGAAGCTTTCTTT. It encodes CASGQGTEAFF.

The CDR3 DNA sequence: TGTGCCTGGAGTCCCCTGGGACAGGGGTCCAATCAGCCCCAGCATTTT. It specifies CAWSPLGQGSNQPQHF. The V gene is TRBV30, the J gene TRBJ1-5; TRBD1 matches at 10 bases. The CDR3 contains 16 residues. CDR1 is GTSNPN, CDR2 SVGIG, per germline (reference sequence). Trimming removed 2 bases from V and 3 bases from J; junction bases left unmatched: 7. The full variable domain, its missing parts supplied by reference TRBV30 and TRBJ1-5, is SQTIHQWPATLVQPVGSPLSLECTVEGTSNPNLYWYRQAAGRGLQLLFYSVGIGQISSEVPQNLSASRPQDRQFILSSKKLLLSDSGFYLCAWSPLGQGSNQPQHFGDGTRLSIL.

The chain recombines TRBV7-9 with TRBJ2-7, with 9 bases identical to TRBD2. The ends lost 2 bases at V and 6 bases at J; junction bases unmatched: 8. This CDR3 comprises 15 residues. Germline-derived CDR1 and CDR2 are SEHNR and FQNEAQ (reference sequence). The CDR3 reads CASSLFAGGGFEQYF. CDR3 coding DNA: TGTGCCAGCAGCTTATTCGCGGGAGGGGGATTCGAGCAGTACTTC.

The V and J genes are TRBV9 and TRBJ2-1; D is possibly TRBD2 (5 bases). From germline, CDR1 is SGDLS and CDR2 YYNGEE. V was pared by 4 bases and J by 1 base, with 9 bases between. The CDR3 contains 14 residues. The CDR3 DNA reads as TGTGCCAGCAGCACGAGAGGGTCCTACAATGAGCAGTTCTTC. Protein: CASSTRGSYNEQFF. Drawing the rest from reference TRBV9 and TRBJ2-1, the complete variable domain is DSGVTQTPKHLITATGQRVTLRCSPRSGDLSVYWYQQSLDQGLQFLIQYYNGEERAKGNILERFSAQQFPDLHSELNLSSLELGDSALYFCASSTRGSYNEQFFGPGTRLTVL.